These T cell receptor beta chains were read from a single sample in a study of shared clonotypes between healthy human individuals. Assay: immunoSEQ multiplex PCR; the TCRdb copy retains only in-frame clones and omits some. Of some 650,000 clones in the sample, about 97% were seen once. Source material: naive CD4+ T cells sorted from blood. Receptors originate from a woman aged 25 to 45 in good health. Both conserved end residues are part of each CDR3. D genes are given only for firm matches. Clone size, where shown, is once, few, many, or a class for clones that have expanded.

abundance	v_gene	j_gene	d_gene	CDR3aa	CDR3nt
NA	TRBV5-4	TRBJ2-7	TRBD1	CASSLEGQGFYEQYF	TGTGCCAGCAGCTTGGAGGGACAGGGGTTCTACGAGCAGTACTTC
few	TRBV6-1	TRBJ1-1	NA	CASSELGNTEAFF	TGTGCCAGCAGTGAACTGGGGAACACTGAAGCTTTCTTT
NA	TRBV28	TRBJ1-2	NA	CASSLSPPDRATGGYTF	TGTGCCAGCAGTTTATCCCCCCCGGACAGAGCCACGGGGGGCTACACCTTC
NA	TRBV10-3	TRBJ2-1	TRBD2	CAISPSGRDEQFF	TGTGCCATCAGCCCTAGCGGGAGGGATGAGCAGTTCTTC
NA	TRBV10-3	TRBJ1-2	TRBD1	CAISGQGGVFTGGYTF	TGTGCCATCAGCGGACAGGGCGGGGTTTTTACGGGTGGCTACACCTTC
NA	TRBV28	TRBJ1-2	NA	CASNLDASRGYTF	TGTGCCAGCAACTTGGACGCGTCGCGGGGCTACACCTTC
NA	TRBV7-8	TRBJ2-7	NA	CASSFAGNYEQYF	TGTGCCAGCAGCTTTGCCGGAAACTACGAGCAGTACTTC
few	TRBV5-8	TRBJ1-5	NA	CASSFPGGGQPQHF	TGTGCCAGCAGCTTCCCCGGGGGCGGTCAGCCCCAGCATTTT
NA	TRBV11-2	TRBJ2-7	NA	CASSSLRGTNTYEQYF	TGTGCCAGCAGCTCGCTCCGAGGCACAAATACCTACGAGCAGTACTTC
NA	TRBV5-1	TRBJ2-1	NA	CASSSDIISYNEQFF	TGCGCCAGCAGTTCCGATATAATCTCCTACAATGAGCAGTTCTTC
NA	TRBV5-1	TRBJ2-7	NA	CASSPTRQSYEQYF	TGCGCCAGCAGCCCAACCCGACAGAGTTACGAGCAGTACTTC
NA	TRBV28	TRBJ2-7	TRBD1	CASFPGQGLEKQYF	TGTGCCAGTTTTCCGGGACAGGGACTGGAAAAGCAGTACTTC
NA	TRBV7-2	TRBJ2-3	NA	CASSFAVTDTQYF	TGTGCCAGCAGCTTCGCAGTCACAGATACGCAGTATTTT
NA	TRBV6-1	TRBJ2-7	TRBD1	CASSVSETGAVGYEQYF	TGTGCCAGCAGTGTATCAGAGACAGGGGCCGTTGGCTACGAGCAGTACTTC
NA	TRBV28	TRBJ2-1	TRBD1	CASSSAGTGDTVF	TGTGCCAGCAGTTCCGCCGGGACAGGGGACACTGTCTTC
NA	TRBV10-1	TRBJ2-2	TRBD1	CASGTGAENTGELFF	TGCGCCAGCGGGACAGGGGCGGAGAACACCGGGGAGCTGTTTTTT
NA	TRBV2	TRBJ1-6	NA	CASNPTWKNSPLHF	TGTGCCAGCAATCCGACCTGGAAGAATTCACCCCTCCACTTT
NA	TRBV19	TRBJ1-5	TRBD1	CASGGQGGNQPQHF	TGTGCCAGTGGTGGACAGGGTGGGAATCAGCCCCAGCATTTT
NA	TRBV2	TRBJ2-7	NA	CASSGISYEQYF	TGTGCCAGCAGTGGGATCTCCTACGAGCAGTACTTC
NA	TRBV19	TRBJ2-6	NA	CASSSWLRTGANVLTF	TGTGCCAGTAGTTCCTGGTTGAGGACTGGGGCCAACGTCCTGACTTTC
NA	TRBV28	TRBJ1-1	NA	CASSLGVRGTEAFF	TGTGCCAGCAGTCTTGGGGTCAGGGGCACTGAAGCTTTCTTT
once	TRBV19	TRBJ2-3	TRBD2	CASSTRGGTDTQYF	TGTGCCAGTAGTACCCGGGGGGGCACAGATACGCAGTATTTT
NA	TRBV11-2	TRBJ2-1	NA	CASSLDLLSSSYNEQFF	TGTGCCAGCAGCTTAGATCTACTTTCTAGCTCCTACAATGAGCAGTTCTTC
once	TRBV28	TRBJ2-1	TRBD2	CASSFVLVTSGRRTYNEQFF	TGTGCCAGCAGTTTCGTCCTGGTGACTAGCGGGAGAAGGACCTACAATGAGCAGTTCTTC
NA	TRBV25-1	TRBJ1-4	TRBD1	CASSPSNPGQAIKGLFF	TGTGCCAGCTCTCCTTCTAATCCGGGACAGGCGATCAAAGGACTGTTTTTT
few	TRBV30	TRBJ1-2	TRBD1	CAWARQGVGYTF	TGTGCCTGGGCCAGACAGGGTGTAGGCTACACCTTC
NA	TRBV5-1	TRBJ2-7	TRBD1	CASSLTAGTGGNEQYF	TGCGCCAGCAGCTTAACGGCCGGGACAGGGGGCAACGAGCAGTACTTC
once	TRBV15	TRBJ2-7	TRBD2	CATSRISGEYSYEQYF	TGTGCCACCAGCAGGATTAGCGGGGAGTACTCCTACGAGCAGTACTTC
NA	TRBV5-8	TRBJ1-2	NA	CASSLVGGFDYGYTF	TGTGCCAGCAGCTTGGTGGGAGGATTTGACTATGGCTACACCTTC
NA	TRBV29-1	TRBJ2-5	TRBD1	CSVAQGRETQYF	TGCAGCGTTGCACAGGGGAGAGAGACCCAGTACTTC
NA	TRBV5-1	TRBJ2-7	NA	CASSLEGPLSYEQYF	TGCGCCAGCAGCTTGGAGGGCCCCCTCTCCTACGAGCAGTACTTC
NA	TRBV7-8	TRBJ1-4	NA	CASSRLPGTGPQEGEKLFF	TGTGCCAGCAGCCGACTTCCGGGGACGGGCCCGCAGGAGGGTGAAAAACTGTTTTTT
NA	TRBV4-1	TRBJ1-3	NA	CASSQDLRYTGTSGNTIYF	TGCGCCAGCAGCCAAGATCTTCGATACACAGGAACTTCTGGAAACACCATATATTTT
once	TRBV7-9	TRBJ1-2	TRBD1	CASSLGQGYGYTF	TGTGCCAGCAGCTTAGGACAGGGCTATGGCTACACCTTC
NA	TRBV4-1	TRBJ2-2	TRBD2	CASTHLPGLAETGELFF	TGCGCCAGCACCCACCTCCCGGGACTAGCGGAAACCGGGGAGCTGTTTTTT
NA	TRBV9	TRBJ2-5	NA	CASSVGATTEGETQYF	TGTGCCAGCAGCGTAGGGGCGACTACAGAGGGAGAGACCCAGTACTTC
once	TRBV11-2	TRBJ1-5	TRBD1	CASSLGQGAGQPQHF	TGTGCCAGCAGCCTGGGGCAGGGGGCGGGACAGCCCCAGCATTTT
NA	TRBV7-6	TRBJ1-1	TRBD1	CASNPGQAFSTEAFF	TGTGCCAGCAACCCGGGACAGGCTTTTAGCACTGAAGCTTTCTTT
NA	TRBV11-2	TRBJ1-4	NA	CASSFTFLSTATNEKLFF	TGTGCCAGCAGCTTCACTTTCCTCAGTACGGCAACTAATGAAAAACTGTTTTTT
NA	TRBV15	TRBJ1-5	NA	CATSIGFFWGEGNQPQHF	TGTGCCACCAGCATAGGATTTTTTTGGGGGGAAGGCAATCAGCCCCAGCATTTT
NA	TRBV28	TRBJ2-1	NA	CASSFVPLAEQFF	TGTGCCAGCAGTTTTGTTCCGCTTGCTGAGCAGTTCTTC
once	TRBV6-1	TRBJ2-7	NA	CASSTTGGNEQYF	TGTGCCAGCAGCACAACAGGCGGGAACGAGCAGTACTTC
NA	TRBV11-3	TRBJ2-7	NA	CASKPAVYEQYF	TGTGCCAGTAAACCAGCTGTCTACGAGCAGTACTTC
NA	TRBV6-1	TRBJ1-5	TRBD1	CASSGRQGASNQPQHF	TGTGCCAGCAGTGGGAGGCAGGGGGCGAGCAATCAGCCCCAGCATTTT
NA	TRBV9	TRBJ1-1	NA	CASSVVEQQNTEAFF	TGTGCCAGCAGCGTAGTGGAACAGCAGAACACTGAAGCTTTCTTT
NA	TRBV5-1	TRBJ1-1	NA	CASSLLPLADTEAFF	TGCGCCAGCAGCTTATTACCCCTTGCAGACACTGAAGCTTTCTTT
once	TRBV9	TRBJ1-6	NA	CASSVAGSYSPLHF	TGTGCCAGCAGCGTAGCTGGAAGTTATTCACCCCTCCACTTT
NA	TRBV5-1	TRBJ1-1	NA	CASSFHGLNTEAFF	TGCGCCAGCAGCTTCCACGGATTGAACACTGAAGCTTTCTTT
NA	TRBV7-2	TRBJ1-5	TRBD1	CASSFGTGINQPQHF	TGTGCCAGCAGCTTCGGGACAGGAATCAATCAGCCCCAGCATTTT
NA	TRBV5-8	TRBJ2-5	TRBD1	CASSREGQGAKTQYF	TGTGCCAGCAGCCGAGAGGGGCAGGGGGCGAAGACCCAGTACTTC
NA	TRBV2	TRBJ1-2	TRBD1	CASSPTGGDGYTF	TGTGCCAGCAGTCCGACAGGGGGCGATGGCTACACCTTC
NA	TRBV15	TRBJ2-5	TRBD2	CATSGGLAGMAETQYF	TGTGCCACCAGCGGGGGACTAGCGGGAATGGCAGAGACCCAGTACTTC
NA	TRBV27	TRBJ2-7	NA	CASSLSYRREPIEQYF	TGTGCCAGCAGTTTATCGTATCGACGGGAGCCCATCGAGCAGTACTTC
NA	TRBV7-2	TRBJ2-3	TRBD2	CASSSIGTTQDTQYF	TGTGCCAGCAGCTCAATCGGGACTACTCAAGATACGCAGTATTTT
NA	TRBV11-2	TRBJ2-4	TRBD2	CASRAQLAGGNIQYF	TGTGCCAGCAGGGCCCAACTAGCGGGAGGGAACATTCAGTACTTC
NA	TRBV7-9	TRBJ2-2	NA	CASPVAENTGELFF	TGTGCCAGCCCCGTGGCGGAGAACACCGGGGAGCTGTTTTTT
NA	TRBV5-8	TRBJ1-4	TRBD1	CASRRTGRDEKLFF	TGTGCCAGCAGACGGACAGGGAGGGATGAAAAACTGTTTTTT
NA	TRBV11-3	TRBJ2-1	TRBD2	CASSTLAGLEQFF	TGTGCCAGCAGCACCCTAGCGGGATTGGAGCAGTTCTTC
NA	TRBV15	TRBJ1-1	NA	CATSRDWGVPANTEAFF	TGTGCCACCAGCAGAGATTGGGGGGTACCTGCGAACACTGAAGCTTTCTTT
NA	TRBV7-9	TRBJ2-6	NA	CASSLTSILSSGANVLTF	TGTGCCAGCAGCTTAACCAGTATCCTCAGCTCTGGGGCCAACGTCCTGACTTTC